One sample yielded the 8 T cell receptor beta chains listed below, sequenced in a study of OX40 agonist ivuxolimab in advanced cancers. Sequencing used immunoSEQ multiplex PCR; TCRdb keeps in-frame clones, though not all of them. The top ten hold about 1.1% of the sample, which has tens of thousands of clones, about 81% seen once. Material: CD4+ or CD8+ T cells sorted from blood, obtained in a trial of the OX40 agonist ivuxolimab. The source is an adult with an advanced solid tumor such as melanoma, head and neck, liver or kidney cancer.

The chain recombines TRBV28 with TRBJ1-2; 9 nucleotides align to TRBD1. Trimming removed 6 bases from V and 4 bases from J; junction bases left unmatched: 15. The CDR3 contains 17 residues. The germline V gene has CDR1 MDHEN and CDR2 SYDVKM. As DNA, the CDR3 is TGTGCCAGCAGCCCATTCACAGGGGGCCGGCGTCTCTATGGCTACACCTTC. Its translation: CASSPFTGGRRLYGYTF.

The chain combines TRBV5-6 with TRBJ1-5, with D perhaps TRBD1 (5 bases). V lost 7 bases to trimming and J lost 4 bases, with 15 bases between them. Germline V gene lookup returns CDR1 SGHDT and CDR2 YYEEEE. The CDR3 has 14 residues. CDR3 in amino acids: CASGRAGKNQPQHF. CDR3 coding DNA: TGTGCCAGCGGAAGGGCAGGGAAAAATCAGCCCCAGCATTTT.

This clone was seen a few times. The chain has TRBV28 and TRBJ1-6; no clear D gene. This CDR3 is 14 amino acids long. V lost 3 bases and J 11 bases, leaving 14 bases between the germline ends. The germline V gene has CDR1 MDHEN and CDR2 SYDVKM. The CDR3 loop is CASSFLDPRTPLHF. The CDR3, as DNA: TGTGCCAGCAGTTTCTTGGACCCGAGGACACCCCTCCACTTT.

The chain is built from TRBV27 and TRBJ1-3; weak D call: TRBD1 (5 bases). The germline V and J ends were trimmed by 2 bases and 3 bases, with 8 bases remaining between them. The length of the CDR3 is 14 residues. The germline CDR1 and CDR2 sequences are MNHEY and SMNVEV (reference sequence). CDR3 region: CASSLNQGGNTIYF. The CDR3 DNA sequence: TGTGCCAGCAGTTTAAACCAGGGTGGAAACACCATATATTTT.

This chain connects TRBV9 to TRBJ1-2; TRBD1 agrees at 7 bases. This CDR3 has 12 amino acids. The V segment lost 4 bases and the J segment 7 bases; nucleotides outside the gene matches: 4. CDR1 and CDR2 from the germline V gene are SGDLS and YYNGEE. The CDR3 bases are TGTGCCAGCAGCATCGGGACAGTTGGCTACACCTTC. Protein product: CASSIGTVGYTF.

This chain links TRBV29-1 with TRBJ2-7; D remains unclear. Germline V lookup: CDR1 SQVTM, CDR2 ANQGSEA. V lost 3 bases, J lost 0 bases, and 9 bases lay in between. The length of the CDR3 is 13 residues. CDR3 nucleotides: TGCAGCGTTGAGCGGTCAAGCTCCTACGAGCAGTACTTC. It encodes CSVERSSSYEQYF.

The chain joins TRBV7-2 to TRBJ1-2; 9 bases align to TRBD1. The junction had 12 bases not matched to a gene; V was cut back by 0 bases and J by 4 bases. Germline V gene sequence: CDR1 SGHTA, CDR2 FQGNSA. CDR3 length: 18 amino acids. The DNA for the CDR3 is TGTGCCAGCAGCTTAGCGCCTTACCCGGGACAGGGAGGCTATGGCTACACCTTC. This translates into CASSLAPYPGQGGYGYTF.

As to this clone: Its ends do not fully match the called genes, so a read error is possible. The chain links TRBV6-6 to TRBJ2-3; 9 bases align to TRBD2. This CDR3 region has 13 residues. Per the germline V gene, CDR1 is MNHNY and CDR2 is SVGAGI (reference sequence). The CDR3 loop reads CVGSGRSTDTQYF. CDR3 nucleotides: TGCGTAGGGAGCGGGAGGAGCACAGATACGCAGTATTTT.